Listed below are T cell receptor beta chains from one sample, sequenced in a study of identical twins' blood T cells. TCRdb reprocessed the 5' RACE reads with MiXCR, giving one entry per CDR3 protein. Of roughly 340,000 distinct CDR3 sequences listed, 28% are singletons. The sample comprised PBMCs. These receptors originate from a woman aged 18 to 50 in good health. The CDR3 runs from the conserved cysteine through the conserved F or W. D genes are given only for firm matches. Some rows mark clone size as missing; the rest say once, few, many or name a class of expanded clone.

>TRBD1|TRBV13|TRBJ2-1|.
CASSWTGGSYNGQFF
TGTGCCAGCAGCTGGACAGGCGGCTCCTACAATGGGCAGTTCTTC
>.|TRBV19|TRBJ1-1|few
CASSIGDLKAFF
TGTGCCAGTAGTATCGGTGATCTAAAAGCTTTCTTT
>.|TRBV9|TRBJ1-5|.
CASSRRQLNQPQHF
TGTGCCAGCAGCCGGAGACAGTTAAATCAGCCCCAGCATTTT
>.|TRBV20-1|TRBJ2-7|.
CSALRGGSEQYF
TGCAGTGCCCTGCGAGGGGGGTCCGAGCAGTACTTC
>.|TRBV20-1|TRBJ2-7|.
CSASTNESYEQYF
TGCAGTGCCTCTACTAACGAGTCCTACGAGCAGTACTTC
>.|TRBV10-3|TRBJ1-6|few
CAISESGYNSPLHF
TGTGCCATCAGTGAGTCGGGTTATAATTCACCCCTCCACTTT
>.|TRBV20-1|TRBJ2-7|.
CSARDLVSSSYEQYF
TGCAGTGCTAGAGATCTCGTGTCTTCGTCCTACGAGCAGTACTTC
>TRBD2|TRBV20-1|TRBJ2-1|.
CSASQAGVNNEQLF
TGCAGTGCTTCCCAAGCGGGAGTAAACAATGAGCAGCTCTTC
>.|TRBV9|TRBJ2-5|.
CASSVYGGPEETQYF
TGTGCCAGCAGCGTATATGGGGGGCCCGAAGAGACCCAGTACTTC
>.|TRBV3-1|TRBJ1-2|many
CASSPGYGYTF
TGTGCCAGCAGCCCCGGCTATGGCTACACCTTC
>.|TRBV5-4|TRBJ2-5|few
CASSLSVEETQYF
TGTGCCAGCAGCTTGTCTGTGGAAGAGACCCAGTACTTC
>.|TRBV29-1|TRBJ2-1|few
CSVEGANSYNEQFF
TGCAGCGTTGAAGGCGCCAACTCCTACAATGAGCAGTTCTTC
>TRBD1|TRBV10-3|TRBJ2-7|.
CAISGGQNYEQYF
TGTGCCATCAGTGGGGGACAGAACTACGAGCAGTACTTC